These 29 T cell receptor beta chains were sequenced from one sample in a study of early T cells in non-severe SARS-CoV-2 infection. TCRdb reprocessed the 5' RACE reads with MiXCR, giving one entry per CDR3 protein. The sample contains about 60,000 distinct CDR3 sequences, roughly 5.9% of which appear only once. The material sequenced was whole blood. The receptors were gathered from an adult who was a healthcare worker with PCR-confirmed SARS-CoV-2 infection or an uninfected control (not recorded which).

This clonotype came up a few times. The chain links TRBV5-1 to TRBJ1-1; possible D gene TRBD1, 5 bases. The CDR3 runs to 14 residues. With 1 base removed from V and 1 base from J, the gap between germline ends came to 8 bases. Germline lookup yields CDR1 SGHRS and CDR2 YFSETQ. The CDR3 coding sequence is TGCGCCAGCAGCTTGTGGGGGTCGAACACTGAAGCTTTCTTT. It yields the protein CASSLWGSNTEAFF.

This clonotype showed up many times. The V gene is TRBV6-6, the J gene TRBJ1-5, with D perhaps TRBD1 (6 bases). The V and J ends lost 11 bases and 4 bases respectively, with 18 bases between them. The V gene's germline CDR1 is MNHNY and CDR2 SVGAGI (reference sequence). The CDR3 is 14 amino acids. The CDR3 coding sequence is TGTGCCGCTCAGGGGCCCGGAGCGAATCAGCCCCAGCATTTT. Translation gives CAAQGPGANQPQHF.

This clonotype has a count of ten or more. The CDR3 here is CASTPSGRGPGELFF. CDR3 sequence (DNA): TGTGCCAGCACCCCCTCAGGACGGGGTCCCGGGGAGCTGTTTTTT. The V gene is TRBV6-2 or TRBV6-3, the J gene TRBJ2-2; possible D gene TRBD2, 5 bases. Trimming stripped 7 bases from V and 6 bases from J, with 18 bases between. Germline V CDR1 and CDR2: MNHEY, SVGEGT. This CDR3 region has 15 residues.

There are many counts of this clonotype. This chain links TRBV14 with TRBJ1-6; tentatively, D is TRBD1 (5 bases). This CDR3 contains 14 residues. Trimming shortened V by 1 base and J by 7 bases, and 8 bases separated the two germline ends. Germline assignment: CDR1 SGHDN and CDR2 FVKESK. CDR3 coding DNA: TGTGCCAGCAGCCAAGGACAGACAAATTCACCCCTCCACTTT. This gives the protein CASSQGQTNSPLHF.

In this sample, this clonotype turned up many times. V and J are TRBV20-1 and TRBJ2-2; 7 bases are shared with TRBD1. CDR1 and CDR2 from the germline V gene are DFQATT and SNEGSKA (reference sequence). The CDR3 has 12 residues. The V segment lost 6 bases and the J segment 7 bases; nucleotides outside the gene matches: 5. DNA of the CDR3: TGCAGTGCACCCAGGGGGTTCGGGGAGCTGTTTTTT. Protein: CSAPRGFGELFF.

The gene calls are TRBV2 and TRBJ2-7; D gene unclear. The CDR3 loop spans 14 amino acids. Per the germline V gene, CDR1 is SNHLY and CDR2 is FYNNEI. Trimming removed 4 bases at V and 1 base at J, with 11 bases between. CDR3 loop: CASSGSAPSYEQYF. The DNA of the CDR3 is TGTGCCAGCAGTGGATCGGCTCCATCCTACGAGCAGTACTTC.

This clonotype was picked up many times. The chain is built from TRBV9 and TRBJ2-2, with TRBD1 matching 7 bases. J was trimmed by 5 bases and V by 0 bases; bases with no gene match: 10. The CDR3 is made up of 17 amino acids. The germline gives CDR1 SGDLS, CDR2 YYNGEE. The DNA of the CDR3 is TGTGCCAGCAGCGTAGCGGCAGGGGGTGTAAAAACCGGGGAGCTGTTTTTT. This gives the protein CASSVAAGGVKTGELFF.

This clonotype has just a few counts. The chain employs TRBV4-2 and TRBJ1-5; no definite D call. V was trimmed by 3 bases and J by 14 bases, leaving 20 bases between them. This CDR3 has 14 residues. The germline gives CDR1 LGHNA, CDR2 YNFKEQ. DNA for the CDR3: TGTGCCAGCAGCCATAACCCTAGTGGCAGCCCCAAGCATTTT. Amino acids: CASSHNPSGSPKHF.

The V and J genes are TRBV29-1 and TRBJ1-3; D unclear. The CDR3 spans 12 residues. From germline, CDR1 is SQVTM and CDR2 ANQGSEA. The V end lost 5 bases, the J end lost 0 bases, and 5 bases lay between the germline ends. The CDR3 region has the DNA TGCAGCGTTACAAGCTCTGGAAACACCATATATTTT. Encoded protein: CSVTSSGNTIYF.

This clonotype was detected ten times or more. This sequence joins TRBV18 and TRBJ2-6; possibly TRBD1 for D (6 bases). Trimming cost V 5 bases and J 0 bases, with 17 bases left between them. Looked up from germline, CDR1 is KGHSH and CDR2 is LQKENI. The CDR3 consists of 18 residues. The CDR3 sequence: CASSLTGHSSSGANVLTF. Written as DNA, the CDR3 is TGTGCCAGCTCATTAACGGGACACTCGAGCTCTGGGGCCAACGTCCTGACTTTC.

This clonotype has at least ten counts. CDR3 in amino acids: CASSVGPVAQETQYF. CDR3 bases: TGCGCCAGCAGCGTGGGCCCAGTAGCTCAAGAGACCCAGTACTTC. The chain combines TRBV5-1 with TRBJ2-5, with no clear D. The V gene lost 4 bases and the J gene lost 2 bases, with 15 bases spanning the gap. This CDR3 is built from 15 residues. Looked up from germline, CDR1 is SGHRS and CDR2 is YFSETQ.

This clonotype has ten or more counts. The CDR3, as DNA: TGTGCCACGTTGAGGCAGGGGAACACTGAAGCTTTCTTT. Protein product: CATLRQGNTEAFF. The chain links TRBV10-3 to TRBJ1-1; tentatively, D is TRBD1 (5 bases). Germline V gene sequence: CDR1 ENHRY, CDR2 SYGVKD. CDR3 length equals 13 residues. Trimming stripped 10 bases from V and 1 base from J, with 13 bases between.

This clonotype has ten or more counts. The chain recombines TRBV27 with TRBJ2-1, with 9 nucleotides matching TRBD1. CDR1 and CDR2 from the germline V gene are MNHEY and SMNVEV (reference sequence). This CDR3 spans 15 amino acids. J gave up 8 bases and V 6 bases, and 11 bases lay outside the gene matches. The CDR3 region is CASRKDRGAVDEQFF. CDR3 nucleotides: TGTGCCAGCAGGAAGGACAGGGGAGCTGTGGATGAGCAGTTCTTC.

Regarding this clonotype: A single base separates this from a much larger clone, so it may be a read error. J is TRBJ1-3 and V is TRBV6-1; tentatively, D is TRBD1 (5 bases). V gave up 6 bases and J gave up 2 bases, with 11 bases separating them. Germline V lookup: CDR1 MNHNS, CDR2 SASEGT. The CDR3 loop spans 14 amino acids. The CDR3 DNA is TGTGCCAGCAGGCGGGGGGTAGCTGGAAACACCATATATTTT. Encoded protein: CASRRGVAGNTIYF.

This clonotype was detected many times. The chain is built from TRBV18 and TRBJ2-1, with D uncertain. The length of the CDR3 is 13 residues. V lost 1 base and J lost 6, with 7 bases in between. Germline V gene lookup returns CDR1 KGHSH and CDR2 LQKENI. This CDR3 is CASSPQKVNEQFF. CDR3 in DNA: TGTGCCAGCTCACCACAAAAGGTCAATGAGCAGTTCTTC.

This clonotype has more than one count but fewer than ten. The CDR3, as DNA: TGCGCCAGCAGCTTGAGGACAGGATCAAAGCTAAACTATGGCTACACCTTC. Its protein product is CASSLRTGSKLNYGYTF. This chain links TRBV5-1 with TRBJ1-2; 7 bases align to TRBD1. This CDR3 is built from 17 residues. Losses at the gene ends were 1 base for V and 2 bases for J; bases not matched to a gene: 11. Looked up from germline, CDR1 is SGHRS and CDR2 is YFSETQ.

This clonotype was seen at least ten times. J is TRBJ2-5 and V is TRBV28, with 11 bases fitting TRBD2. Germline V gene data show CDR1 as MDHEN and CDR2 as SYDVKM. V shed 4 bases, J shed 5 bases, and the junction held 6 bases outside the gene matches. CDR3 size: 15 residues. The CDR3 reads CASSSVAGGRETQYF. CDR3 sequence (DNA): TGTGCCAGCAGTTCAGTAGCGGGAGGGCGGGAGACCCAGTACTTC. The variable domain in full, completed from reference TRBV28 and TRBJ2-5, reads DVKVTQSSRYLVKRTGEKVFLECVQDMDHENMFWYRQDPGLGLRLIYFSYDVKMKEKGDIPEGYSVSREKKERFSLILESASTNQTSMYLCASSSVAGGRETQYFGPGTRLLVL.

This clonotype was seen ten or more times. V is TRBV29-1 and J is TRBJ1-1, with TRBD1 matching over 8 bases. The CDR3 has 13 amino acids. Germline assignment: CDR1 SQVTM and CDR2 ANQGSEA. Germline trimming cut 8 bases from V and 8 bases from J; bases unmatched to any gene: 13. In DNA form, the CDR3 reads TGCAGCTCTCATCTAAGGGGACAGGCCGAAGCTTTCTTT. It yields the protein CSSHLRGQAEAFF.

This clonotype has at least ten counts. The V gene is TRBV12-3 or TRBV12-4, the J gene TRBJ2-3; D not resolved. The V end lost 3 bases, the J end lost 5 bases, and 3 bases lay between the germline ends. There are 11 residues in the CDR3. CDR3 loop: CASSFGDTQYF. DNA for the CDR3: TGTGCCAGCAGTTTTGGAGATACGCAGTATTTT.

This clonotype was recorded many times. The chain carries TRBV12-3 or TRBV12-4 and TRBJ2-5; D might be TRBD1 or TRBD2, each matching 6 bases. The CDR3 length is 13 residues. Trimming left V 7 bases short and J 5 bases short, with 14 bases between. CDR3 bases: TGTGCCAGCATTCGGGGGCTCGGTGAGACCCAGTACTTC. This encodes CASIRGLGETQYF.

This clonotype has ten or more counts. The rearrangement uses TRBV12-3 or TRBV12-4 and TRBJ2-7; D is perhaps TRBD1 or TRBD2 (5 bases each). The CDR3 totals 15 residues. V shed 2 bases and J shed 0 bases, with 11 bases lying between them. Here the CDR3 reads CASSLIRDRSYEQYF. Here the CDR3 DNA reads TGTGCCAGCAGTTTAATACGGGACCGCTCCTACGAGCAGTACTTC.

This clonotype showed up many times. The V gene is TRBV13, the J gene TRBJ2-3; D ambiguous. Germline V gene data show CDR1 as PRHDT and CDR2 as FYEKMQ (reference sequence). The CDR3 spans 14 residues. Trimming took off 2 bases at V and 2 bases at J, with 8 bases between the two ends. Here the CDR3 DNA reads TGTGCCAGCAGCTTATCCCGGAACACAGATACGCAGTATTTT. Translated: CASSLSRNTDTQYF.

The sample holds many counts of this clonotype. The chain has TRBV6-4 and TRBJ2-7; tentatively, D is TRBD2 (5 bases). This CDR3 contains 14 residues. The V gene lost 0 bases and the J gene lost 1 base, with 7 bases spanning the gap. Germline V gives CDR1 MRHNA, CDR2 SNTAGT. This chain's CDR3 is CASSDSRGSYEQYF. CDR3 coding DNA: TGTGCCAGCAGTGACTCAAGAGGGTCCTACGAGCAGTACTTC.

Only one count was recorded for this clonotype. The chain links TRBV6-1 to TRBJ2-5; D is possibly TRBD2 (5 bases). The CDR3 spans 17 residues. Germline V lookup: CDR1 MNHNS, CDR2 SASEGT. V shed 0 bases and J shed 6 bases, with 20 bases lying between them. In DNA form, the CDR3 reads TGTGCCAGCAGTGAAGCCTTGCGTCCGGCCAGAGGGAAGACCCAGTACTTC. Residues: CASSEALRPARGKTQYF.

In this sample, this clonotype turned up many times. The chain carries TRBV4-1 and TRBJ2-1; D uncertain. The V gene's germline CDR1 is MGHRA and CDR2 YSYEKL. Trimming removed 0 bases at V and 7 bases at J, with 16 bases between. The CDR3 consists of 16 residues. The CDR3 DNA is TGCGCCAGCAGCCAAGAGGTGGCCCCAAGTCGGAATGAGCAGTTCTTC. Protein product: CASSQEVAPSRNEQFF.

The rearrangement links TRBV6-5 to TRBJ2-7; D not resolved. Trimming took off 5 bases at V and 0 bases at J, with 11 bases between the two ends. Per germline, CDR1 MNHEY and CDR2 SVGAGI. The CDR3 is 14 amino acids. The CDR3 sequence is CASSPTPYSYEQYF. CDR3 nucleotides: TGTGCCAGCAGTCCGACACCTTACTCCTACGAGCAGTACTTC.

The gene calls are TRBV10-3 and TRBJ2-7; unclear D gene. Trimming removed 8 bases at V and 0 bases at J, with 5 bases between. The CDR3 is 11 residues long. The germline gives CDR1 ENHRY, CDR2 SYGVKD. The chain's CDR3 is CAIGASYEQYF. The CDR3 DNA is TGTGCCATCGGAGCCTCCTACGAGCAGTACTTC.

This chain connects TRBV7-2 to TRBJ2-5; D is possibly TRBD1 (5 bases). Germline V gives CDR1 SGHTA, CDR2 FQGNSA. The V end was cut by 2 bases, the J end by 2 bases, with 15 bases between. CDR3 length: 16 residues. CDR3 coding DNA: TGTGCCAGCAGCTTACCGACAGCTCTCAGTCAAGAGACCCAGTACTTC. Its translation: CASSLPTALSQETQYF.

In its sample, this clonotype was seen many times. The chain recombines TRBV29-1 with TRBJ2-4; 9 bases map to TRBD1. J gave up 6 bases and V 2 bases, and 8 bases lay outside the gene matches. The CDR3 is 15 residues long. Looked up from germline, CDR1 is SQVTM and CDR2 is ANQGSEA. The CDR3 region has the DNA TGCAGCGTTGAAAAAACAGGGGGCAGCGGAAACATTCAGTACTTC. Translating it yields CSVEKTGGSGNIQYF.